This is a list of T cell receptor beta chains from one sample in a study of OX40 agonist ivuxolimab in advanced cancers. Here immunoSEQ multiplex PCR was the method, and the copy in TCRdb shows in-frame clones only, minus some. The table lists just over 95,000 clones, 90% of them singletons. Sequenced material: CD4+ or CD8+ T cells sorted from blood, taken in a trial of the OX40 agonist ivuxolimab. The receptors stem from an adult with an advanced solid tumor such as melanoma, head and neck, liver or kidney cancer. Both conserved end residues are part of each CDR3. The order of the fields is V gene, D gene, clone size, J gene, CDR3 DNA, CDR3 protein. D genes are given only for firm matches. A row's size may be missing; if present it is once, few, many or a size class.

v_call: TRBV7-2
d_call: NA
clone_size: NA
j_call: TRBJ2-7
cdr3_nt: TGTGCCAGCACCACCGTCCCGGTCATGAGCTCCTACGAGCAGTACTTC
cdr3_aa: CASTTVPVMSSYEQYF

v_call: TRBV4-1
d_call: NA
clone_size: NA
j_call: TRBJ1-1
cdr3_nt: TGCGCCAGCAGCCAAGCGTCGTTGAACATGAACACTGAAGCTTTCTTT
cdr3_aa: CASSQASLNMNTEAFF

v_call: TRBV6-5
d_call: NA
clone_size: NA
j_call: TRBJ1-5
cdr3_nt: TGTGCCACCAGGGGTGGAAATCAGCCCCAGCATTTT
cdr3_aa: CATRGGNQPQHF

v_call: TRBV27
d_call: NA
clone_size: NA
j_call: TRBJ1-5
cdr3_nt: TGTGCCAGCAGTCGGAATAGCAATCAGCCCCAGCATTTT
cdr3_aa: CASSRNSNQPQHF

v_call: TRBV6-6
d_call: TRBD2
clone_size: NA
j_call: TRBJ2-2
cdr3_nt: TGTGCCACCGCACGGCGGGAGCGCACCGGGGAGCTGTTTTTT
cdr3_aa: CATARRERTGELFF

v_call: TRBV6-6
d_call: NA
clone_size: NA
j_call: TRBJ2-1
cdr3_nt: TGTGCCAGCAGCCTGCTCGTCGTCCGCAATGAGCAGTTCTTC
cdr3_aa: CASSLLVVRNEQFF

v_call: TRBV6-1
d_call: NA
clone_size: NA
j_call: TRBJ2-3
cdr3_nt: TGTGCCAGCAGTGAAGGGGGACCCACAGATACGCAGTATTTT
cdr3_aa: CASSEGGPTDTQYF

v_call: TRBV2
d_call: TRBD1
clone_size: NA
j_call: TRBJ1-6
cdr3_nt: TGTGCCAGCAGTCTTGGACAGGGGAGCTCCTATAATTCACCCCTCCACTTT
cdr3_aa: CASSLGQGSSYNSPLHF

v_call: TRBV30
d_call: NA
clone_size: NA
j_call: TRBJ2-2
cdr3_nt: TGTGCCTGGAGAGGGTACACCGGGGAGCTGTTTTTT
cdr3_aa: CAWRGYTGELFF

v_call: TRBV14
d_call: NA
clone_size: NA
j_call: TRBJ2-5
cdr3_nt: TGTGCCAGCAGCCAAGGTGGACCAACCCAGTACTTC
cdr3_aa: CASSQGGPTQYF

v_call: TRBV5-5
d_call: NA
clone_size: NA
j_call: TRBJ2-7
cdr3_nt: TGTGCCAGCAGCCGGGACGCGAGCTCCTACGAGCAGTACTTC
cdr3_aa: CASSRDASSYEQYF

v_call: TRBV9
d_call: TRBD2
clone_size: once
j_call: TRBJ2-7
cdr3_nt: TGTGCCAGCAGCGTAGATTCAACGGGGGGTCTTTTGGACGAGCAGTACTTC
cdr3_aa: CASSVDSTGGLLDEQYF

v_call: TRBV9
d_call: NA
clone_size: NA
j_call: TRBJ2-2
cdr3_nt: TGTGCCAGCTCCTGGACAGACACCGGGGAGCTGTTTTTT
cdr3_aa: CASSWTDTGELFF

v_call: TRBV30
d_call: NA
clone_size: once
j_call: TRBJ2-3
cdr3_nt: TGTGCCTGGAGCTCTGGAGGGCGGGACACAGATACGCAGTATTTT
cdr3_aa: CAWSSGGRDTDTQYF

v_call: TRBV5-1
d_call: TRBD2
clone_size: NA
j_call: TRBJ2-1
cdr3_nt: TGCGCCAGCAGCTTCACCGGGACTAGCGTCTATGAGCAGTTCTTC
cdr3_aa: CASSFTGTSVYEQFF

v_call: TRBV6-6
d_call: NA
clone_size: NA
j_call: TRBJ1-1
cdr3_nt: TGTGCCAGCAGTTATCGACAGGAGAACACTGAAGCTTTCTTT
cdr3_aa: CASSYRQENTEAFF

v_call: TRBV19
d_call: NA
clone_size: NA
j_call: TRBJ2-3
cdr3_nt: TGTGCCAGTAGTAGCTGGGACAGCACAGATACGCAGTATTTT
cdr3_aa: CASSSWDSTDTQYF

v_call: TRBV5-4
d_call: NA
clone_size: NA
j_call: TRBJ1-1
cdr3_nt: TGTGCCAGCAGCTTGGCCCTGGGCACTGAAGCTTTCTTT
cdr3_aa: CASSLALGTEAFF

v_call: TRBV10-3
d_call: NA
clone_size: few
j_call: TRBJ1-6
cdr3_nt: TGTGCCATCAGTGAGTCCCCAAACCTTAATTCACCCCTCCACTTT
cdr3_aa: CAISESPNLNSPLHF

v_call: TRBV15
d_call: TRBD2
clone_size: few
j_call: TRBJ2-2
cdr3_nt: TGTGCCACCAGCAGCCGACAAGTTAGCGGGAGGGAGCTGTTTTTT
cdr3_aa: CATSSRQVSGRELFF

v_call: TRBV6-6
d_call: NA
clone_size: NA
j_call: TRBJ1-1
cdr3_nt: TGTGCCAGCAGTTTCCCGGGGGGATCAGGCACTGAAGCTTTCTTT
cdr3_aa: CASSFPGGSGTEAFF

v_call: TRBV7-2
d_call: TRBD1
clone_size: NA
j_call: TRBJ2-4
cdr3_nt: TGTGCCAGCAGCTCCAGGTTGGACAGGGGAAAAAACATTCAGTACTTC
cdr3_aa: CASSSRLDRGKNIQYF

v_call: TRBV9
d_call: NA
clone_size: NA
j_call: TRBJ2-1
cdr3_nt: TGTGCCAGCAGCGTAGCCCAACGGTATGAGCAGTTCTTC
cdr3_aa: CASSVAQRYEQFF

v_call: TRBV27
d_call: TRBD1
clone_size: NA
j_call: TRBJ1-2
cdr3_nt: TGTGCCAGCAGTCAGGCAGCCCCAAGGACAGGGGATACCTATGGCTACACCTTC
cdr3_aa: CASSQAAPRTGDTYGYTF

v_call: TRBV5-1
d_call: NA
clone_size: NA
j_call: TRBJ2-7
cdr3_nt: TGCGCCAGCAGCTTGGCCATAGGGGAGCAGTACTTC
cdr3_aa: CASSLAIGEQYF

v_call: TRBV27
d_call: NA
clone_size: NA
j_call: TRBJ2-5
cdr3_nt: TGTGCCAGCAGTTTGTCAGGGTATGCGGAGACCCAGTACTTC
cdr3_aa: CASSLSGYAETQYF

v_call: TRBV4-2
d_call: TRBD2
clone_size: once
j_call: TRBJ2-1
cdr3_nt: TGTGCCAGCAGCCCAAGACTAGCGGGGGGGCGTATGAATGAGCAGTTCTTC
cdr3_aa: CASSPRLAGGRMNEQFF

v_call: TRBV13
d_call: NA
clone_size: NA
j_call: TRBJ2-3
cdr3_nt: TGTGCCAGCAGCTTAGTTGTGGGGATGAGCACAGATACGCAGTATTTT
cdr3_aa: CASSLVVGMSTDTQYF

v_call: TRBV19
d_call: NA
clone_size: NA
j_call: TRBJ1-3
cdr3_nt: TGTGCCAGTAGTTCCGATGGACAGCGAAACACCATATATTTT
cdr3_aa: CASSSDGQRNTIYF